A single sample gave rise to the 20 T cell receptor beta chains below, sequenced in a study of cytomegalovirus exposure and HLA in healthy donors. PCR employed 60 Vbeta and 13 Jbeta primers. Data came from immunoSEQ multiplex PCR; TCRdb stores just in-frame clones and leaves some out. The sample has about 150,000 clones; around 75% are singletons. The specimen was PBMCs. These receptors originate from a woman in her late teens or twenties in good health and CMV-seronegative.

The rearrangement joins TRBV6-5 to TRBJ1-1; perhaps TRBD1 as D (6 bases). The CDR3 has 15 amino acids. V was cut by 8 bases and J by 0 bases, with 16 bases left in between. Germline V gene lookup returns CDR1 MNHEY and CDR2 SVGAGI. The CDR3 DNA is TGTGCCAGCGGACCCGACAGGCTAATGAACACTGAAGCTTTCTTT. Amino acid sequence: CASGPDRLMNTEAFF.

The chain employs TRBV9 and TRBJ2-2; D possibly corresponds to TRBD2 (6 bases). Germline CDR1 and CDR2: SGDLS and YYNGEE. Trimming removed 0 bases at V and 3 bases at J, with 15 bases between. This CDR3 region has 17 residues. DNA of the CDR3: TGTGCCAGCAGCGTAGGTCCCGGGACTCTCGACACCGGGGAGCTGTTTTTT. Residues: CASSVGPGTLDTGELFF.

V is TRBV5-1 and J is TRBJ1-2; D unclear. Germline values: CDR1 SGHRS, CDR2 YFSETQ. The CDR3 is made up of 13 amino acids. V was cut by 5 bases and J by 0 bases, with 8 bases left in between. This chain's CDR3 is CASSFNPNYGYTF. In nucleotides, the CDR3 is TGCGCCAGCAGTTTTAATCCTAACTATGGCTACACCTTC.

J is TRBJ1-2 and V is TRBV14, with unresolved D. CDR1 is SGHDN and CDR2 is FVKESK in the germline V gene. There are 15 residues in the CDR3. V gave up 0 bases and J gave up 4 bases, with 12 bases separating them. The DNA of the CDR3 is TGTGCCAGCAGCCAAGACGGGCCGGGGAGCTATGGCTACACCTTC. Its translation: CASSQDGPGSYGYTF.

The chain uses TRBV11-2 and TRBJ1-2; no firm D call. Germline CDR1 is SGHAT and CDR2 is FQNNGV. The CDR3 has 15 residues. The V end was cut by 1 base, the J end by 2 bases, with 11 bases between. Here the CDR3 DNA reads TGTGCCAGCAGCTTAGGGGCTCCAGAGAACTATGGCTACACCTTC. Amino acid sequence: CASSLGAPENYGYTF. Full variable domain (rest looked up from reference TRBV11-2 and TRBJ1-2): EAGVAQSPRYKIIEKRQSVAFWCNPISGHATLYWYQQILGQGPKLLIQFQNNGVVDDSQLPKDRFSAERLKGVDSTLKIQPAKLEDSAVYLCASSLGAPENYGYTFGSGTRLTVV.

This chain joins TRBV11-3 and TRBJ2-1; D may be TRBD2 (5 bases). Germline-derived CDR1 and CDR2 are SGHNT and YENEEA. The CDR3 loop spans 14 amino acids. Trimming shortened V by 9 bases and J by 0 bases, and 12 bases separated the two germline ends. The CDR3: CASQADSSYNEQFF. CDR3 nucleotide sequence: TGTGCCAGTCAAGCGGATAGCTCCTACAATGAGCAGTTCTTC.

V and J are TRBV6-1 and TRBJ2-7, with TRBD1 matching 8 bases. The CDR3 contains 16 residues. With 3 bases clipped from V and 1 base from J, the junction kept 8 bases outside the gene matches. Germline CDR1 reads MNHNS; CDR2 reads SASEGT. The CDR3 protein is CASSESRDRWSYEQYV. The CDR3 nucleotides are TGTGCCAGCAGTGAGTCCCGGGACAGGTGGTCCTACGAGCAGTACGTC.

This rearrangement joins TRBV5-1 to TRBJ2-1; 16 bases match TRBD2. The CDR3 has 19 amino acids. Losses at the gene ends were 5 bases for V and 0 bases for J; bases not matched to a gene: 8. Germline V CDR1 and CDR2: SGHRS, YFSETQ. The CDR3: CASSPGLAGGRASYNEQFF. CDR3 coding DNA: TGCGCCAGCAGTCCGGGACTAGCGGGAGGGCGAGCCTCCTACAATGAGCAGTTCTTC.

This chain joins TRBV5-5 and TRBJ1-2, with 11 bases lining up with TRBD1. Trimming took 4 bases from V and 4 from J; bases not matched to a gene: 6. The CDR3 is 15 residues long. Per germline, CDR1 SGHKS and CDR2 YYEKEE (reference sequence). This CDR3 is CASSEDRGPGYGYTF. Written as DNA, the CDR3 is TGTGCCAGCAGCGAGGACAGGGGGCCCGGCTATGGCTACACCTTC.

This clone was seen a handful of times. The chain employs TRBV2 and TRBJ1-1; unclear D gene. V dropped 5 bases and J dropped 4 bases, with 8 bases sitting between them. Germline CDR1 reads SNHLY; CDR2 reads FYNNEI. This CDR3 is built from 12 residues. Here the CDR3 DNA reads TGTGCCAGCAGTATGGGAGGCACTGAAGCTTTCTTT. Encoded protein: CASSMGGTEAFF.

The chain has TRBV9 and TRBJ2-7; the D gene is possibly TRBD1 (6 bases). The CDR3 has 15 amino acids. CDR1 is SGDLS, CDR2 YYNGEE, per germline. The V end lost 2 bases, the J end lost 0 bases, and 12 bases lay between the germline ends. The CDR3 bases are TGTGCCAGCAGCGTCGATGGACAGAGCTCCTACGAGCAGTACTTC. As protein: CASSVDGQSSYEQYF.

V gene TRBV9 combines with J gene TRBJ2-2; TRBD1 might be the D (5 bases). CDR3 size: 16 residues. In germline, CDR1 is SGDLS, CDR2 YYNGEE. The V and J ends lost 1 base and 0 bases respectively, with 10 bases between them. The CDR3 coding sequence is TGTGCCAGCAGCGTACAACTCAGGGCGAACACCGGGGAGCTGTTTTTT. Amino acids: CASSVQLRANTGELFF.

The chain couples TRBV4-3 to TRBJ2-2; D gene ambiguous. Germline-derived CDR1 and CDR2 are LGHNA and YSLEER. CDR3 size: 16 residues. Trimming shortened V by 4 bases and J by 3 bases, and 15 bases separated the two germline ends. Written as DNA, the CDR3 is TGCGCCAGCAGCCGCCGACTTGAAGAGTACACCGGGGAGCTGTTTTTT. Translating it yields CASSRRLEEYTGELFF.

The gene calls are TRBV6-4 and TRBJ1-1; D not resolved. Germline CDR1 is MRHNA and CDR2 is SNTAGT. The CDR3 contains 14 residues. V was shortened by 6 bases and J by 1 base, with 12 bases between the two germline ends. In nucleotides, the CDR3 is TGTGCCAGCAGAGAACAGAATCAGAACACTGAAGCTTTCTTT. It specifies CASREQNQNTEAFF.

The gene calls are TRBV11-2 and TRBJ2-7, with 7 positions matching TRBD1. The germline V gene encodes CDR1 SGHAT and CDR2 FQNNGV. Trimming took 5 bases from V and 3 from J; bases not matched to a gene: 7. The CDR3 has 14 residues. CDR3 loop: CASSITGDRYEQYV. The CDR3 DNA reads as TGTGCCAGCAGCATTACAGGGGACCGCTACGAGCAGTACGTC.

The chain links TRBV19 to TRBJ1-2, with D perhaps TRBD1 (6 bases). The CDR3 runs to 14 residues. CDR1 and CDR2 from the germline V gene are LNHDA and SQIVND (reference sequence). Trimming cost V 6 bases and J 8 bases, with 19 bases left between them. Here the CDR3 reads CASSRNQGPLGYTF. CDR3 in DNA: TGTGCCAGTAGCCGGAACCAGGGGCCATTGGGCTACACCTTC.

The chain is built from TRBV4-3 and TRBJ1-5; D is undetermined. The CDR3 loop spans 14 amino acids. Trimming shortened V by 1 base and J by 1 base, and 5 bases separated the two germline ends. Per the germline V gene, CDR1 is LGHNA and CDR2 is YSLEER. Written as DNA, the CDR3 is TGCGCCAGCAGCCAAGGCGTAAGCAATCAGCCCCAGCATTTT. Its protein product is CASSQGVSNQPQHF.

The gene calls are TRBV7-2 and TRBJ2-7, with TRBD1 identical over 8 bases. The CDR3 totals 15 residues. Germline V CDR1 and CDR2: SGHTA, FQGNSA. Germline trimming cut 3 bases from V and 6 bases from J; bases unmatched to any gene: 10. The CDR3 region is CASSLGQAPFGEQYF. The CDR3 region has the DNA TGTGCCAGCAGCTTGGGACAGGCCCCCTTTGGCGAGCAGTACTTC. Full variable domain (outside the CDR3, taken from reference TRBV7-2 and TRBJ2-7): GAGVSQSPSNKVTEKGKDVELRCDPISGHTALYWYRQSLGQGLEFLIYFQGNSAPDKSGLPSDRFSAERTGGSVSTLTIQRTQQEDSAVYLCASSLGQAPFGEQYFGPGTRLTVT.

The chain is built from TRBV7-2 and TRBJ1-5, with 7 bases aligning to TRBD1. The V segment lost 4 bases and the J segment 4 bases; nucleotides outside the gene matches: 1. Germline CDR1 SGHTA, CDR2 FQGNSA. CDR3 length: 13 residues. In DNA form, the CDR3 reads TGTGCCAGCAGCTACAGGGGAAATCAGCCCCAGCATTTT. Protein: CASSYRGNQPQHF. The full variable domain, rest sourced from reference TRBV7-2 and TRBJ1-5, is GAGVSQSPSNKVTEKGKDVELRCDPISGHTALYWYRQSLGQGLEFLIYFQGNSAPDKSGLPSDRFSAERTGGSVSTLTIQRTQQEDSAVYLCASSYRGNQPQHFGDGTRLSIL.

The genes are TRBV6-1 and TRBJ1-2; perhaps TRBD1 as D (5 bases). The germline gives CDR1 MNHNS, CDR2 SASEGT. The V gene lost 8 bases and the J gene lost 2 bases, with 6 bases spanning the gap. The CDR3 covers 11 residues. The CDR3 DNA is TGTGCCAGCGGACAAAACTATGGCTACACCTTC. This sequence encodes CASGQNYGYTF.